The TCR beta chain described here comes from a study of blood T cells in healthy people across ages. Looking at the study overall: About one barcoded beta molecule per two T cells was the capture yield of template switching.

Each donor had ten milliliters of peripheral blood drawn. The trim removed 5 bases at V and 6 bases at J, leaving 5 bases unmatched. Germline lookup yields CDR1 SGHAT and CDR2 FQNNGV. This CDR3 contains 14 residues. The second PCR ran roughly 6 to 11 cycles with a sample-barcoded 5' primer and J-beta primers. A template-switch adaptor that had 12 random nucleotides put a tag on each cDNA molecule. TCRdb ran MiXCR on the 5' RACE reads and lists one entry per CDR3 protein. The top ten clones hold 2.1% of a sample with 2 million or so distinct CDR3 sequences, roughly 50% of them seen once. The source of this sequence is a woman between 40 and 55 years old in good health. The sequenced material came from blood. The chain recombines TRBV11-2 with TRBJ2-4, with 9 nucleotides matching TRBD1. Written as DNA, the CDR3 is TGTGCCAGCAGCCCGGGACAGGGAAGAAACATTCAGTACTTC. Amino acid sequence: CASSPGQGRNIQYF.